The 2 T cell receptor beta chains in this list originate from one sample, sequenced in a study of cytomegalovirus exposure and HLA in healthy donors. Researchers ran the PCR with 60 Vbeta and 13 Jbeta primers. This table comes from immunoSEQ multiplex PCR, and its TCRdb copy is limited to in-frame clones, with some not included. The table has about 190,000 clones, over 80% seen once. Sequencing was carried out using PBMCs. Source of these receptors: a middle-aged man in good health and CMV-seronegative.

The rearrangement uses TRBV13 and TRBJ2-7; possibly TRBD1 for D (6 bases). Trimming took 3 bases from V and 5 from J, leaving 11 bases between them. Germline CDR1 PRHDT, CDR2 FYEKMQ (reference sequence). The CDR3 runs to 13 residues. DNA of the CDR3: TGTGCCAGCAGCTTTTACAGGGCCCACGAGCAGTACTTC. This sequence encodes CASSFYRAHEQYF.

The rearrangement joins TRBV28 to TRBJ1-5, with 7 bases that match TRBD1. V lost 6 bases and J lost 4; bases outside the gene matches: 15. Germline V gives CDR1 MDHEN, CDR2 SYDVKM. This CDR3 is 17 amino acids long. The CDR3 loop is CASRSTTGAAWNQPQHF. The CDR3 DNA is TGTGCCAGCAGATCTACTACAGGGGCCGCTTGGAATCAGCCCCAGCATTTT.